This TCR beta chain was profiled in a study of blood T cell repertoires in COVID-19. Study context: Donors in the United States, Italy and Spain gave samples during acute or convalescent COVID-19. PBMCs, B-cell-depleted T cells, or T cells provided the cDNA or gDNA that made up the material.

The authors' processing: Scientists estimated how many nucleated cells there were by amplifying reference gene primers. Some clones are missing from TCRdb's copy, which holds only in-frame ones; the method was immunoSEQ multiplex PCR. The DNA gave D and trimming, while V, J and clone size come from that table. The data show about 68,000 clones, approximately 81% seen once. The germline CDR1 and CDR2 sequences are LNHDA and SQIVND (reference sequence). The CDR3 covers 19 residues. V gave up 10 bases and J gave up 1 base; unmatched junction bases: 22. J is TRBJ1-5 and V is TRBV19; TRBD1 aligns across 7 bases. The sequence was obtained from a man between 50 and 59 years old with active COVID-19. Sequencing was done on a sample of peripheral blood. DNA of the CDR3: TGTGCCACCACTCGGACAGGTATTCTATCAGGAGGAAGCAATCAGCCCCAGCATTTT. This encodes CATTRTGILSGGSNQPQHF.